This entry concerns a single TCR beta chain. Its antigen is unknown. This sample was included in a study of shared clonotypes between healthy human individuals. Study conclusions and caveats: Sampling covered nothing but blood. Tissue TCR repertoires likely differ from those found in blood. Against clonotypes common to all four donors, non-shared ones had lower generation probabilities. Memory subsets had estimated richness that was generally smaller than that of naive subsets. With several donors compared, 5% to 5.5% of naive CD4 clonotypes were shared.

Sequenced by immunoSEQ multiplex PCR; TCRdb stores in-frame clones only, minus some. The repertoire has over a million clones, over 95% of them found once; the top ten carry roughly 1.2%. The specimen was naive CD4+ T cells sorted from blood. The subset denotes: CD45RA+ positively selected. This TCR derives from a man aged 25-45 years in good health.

As DNA, the CDR3 is TGTGCCAGCAGCTTAGAAGGTGTCAGCTACACCTTC. Translating it yields CASSLEGVSYTF. This chain joins TRBV11-2 and TRBJ1-2; D is undetermined. In germline, CDR1 is SGHAT, CDR2 FQNNGV. Trimming removed 0 bases from V and 9 bases from J, with 8 bases in between. CDR3 length: 12 amino acids.